Below, 5 T cell receptor beta chains from the same sample are listed, as sequenced in a study of neoadjuvant anti-PD-1 for oral cavity cancer. The protocol was immunoSEQ multiplex PCR, while the TCRdb copy is restricted to in-frame clones and leaves out a portion. The data show over 10,000 clones, around three fifths seen once. Sequenced material: tumor tissue, taken before nivolumab (anti-PD-1) treatment. The receptors derive from a person aged 35-79 years with oral cavity squamous cell carcinoma.

This clone was counted a few times. DNA for the CDR3: TGTGCCAGCAGTCACCGACAGGTGACTAGCGGGAGGGCCAGGGCAGATACGCAGTATTTT. It codes for CASSHRQVTSGRARADTQYF. The rearrangement uses TRBV27 and TRBJ2-3; TRBD2 matches at 14 bases. The CDR3 is 20 amino acids. V shed 5 bases and J 4 bases; nucleotides not matched to a gene: 17. Per germline, CDR1 MNHEY and CDR2 SMNVEV (reference sequence).

The rearrangement joins TRBV27 to TRBJ2-1, with TRBD2 matching 8 bases. The J segment lost 4 bases and the V segment lost 3 bases, leaving 8 bases of the junction unmatched. Germline-derived CDR1 and CDR2 are MNHEY and SMNVEV (reference sequence). The length of the CDR3 is 16 residues. Here the CDR3 DNA reads TGTGCCAGCAGTTTGGTCCGAGCGGGAGATTACAATGAGCAGTTCTTC. Its translation: CASSLVRAGDYNEQFF.

The chain combines TRBV6-1 with TRBJ2-3, with 8 bases fitting TRBD1. CDR3 size: 16 residues. V gave up 4 bases and J gave up 2 bases; unmatched junction bases: 8. The germline V gene encodes CDR1 MNHNS and CDR2 SASEGT. The CDR3 DNA reads TGTGCCAGCAGTGGGCGGACAGGGCCGATCACAGATACGCAGTATTTT. Translating it yields CASSGRTGPITDTQYF.

The chain recombines TRBV29-1 with TRBJ2-3; 7 nucleotides line up with TRBD2. The germline CDR1 and CDR2 sequences are SQVTM and ANQGSEA. This CDR3 region has 13 residues. CDR3 coding DNA: TGCTCCCCTAGCGGCCTAAGCGCAGATACGCAGTATTTT. The encoded protein is CSPSGLSADTQYF.

The genes are TRBV29-1 and TRBJ2-3; 13 positions agree with TRBD2. Losses at the gene ends were 6 bases for V and 4 bases for J; bases not matched to a gene: 16. The CDR3 sequence is 18 residues long. Per germline, CDR1 SQVTM and CDR2 ANQGSEA. The CDR3 sequence: CSVTSGRASVHTADTQYF. CDR3 nucleotides: TGCAGCGTAACTAGCGGGAGGGCTAGTGTACACACTGCAGATACGCAGTATTTT.